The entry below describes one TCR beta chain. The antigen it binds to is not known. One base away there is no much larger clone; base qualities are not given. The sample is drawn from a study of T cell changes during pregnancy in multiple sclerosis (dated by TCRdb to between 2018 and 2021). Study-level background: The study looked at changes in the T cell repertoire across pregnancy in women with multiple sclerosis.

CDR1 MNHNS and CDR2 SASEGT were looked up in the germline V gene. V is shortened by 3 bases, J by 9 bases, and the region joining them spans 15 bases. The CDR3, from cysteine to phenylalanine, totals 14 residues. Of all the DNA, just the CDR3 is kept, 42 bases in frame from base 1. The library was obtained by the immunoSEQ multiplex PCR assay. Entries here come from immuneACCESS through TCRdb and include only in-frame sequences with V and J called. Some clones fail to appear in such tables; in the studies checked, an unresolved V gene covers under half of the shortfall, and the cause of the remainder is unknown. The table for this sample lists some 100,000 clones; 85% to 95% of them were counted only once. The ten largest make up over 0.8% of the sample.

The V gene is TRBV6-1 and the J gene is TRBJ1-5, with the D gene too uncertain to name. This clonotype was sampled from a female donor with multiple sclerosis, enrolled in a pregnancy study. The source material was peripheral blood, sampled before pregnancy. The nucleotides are TGTGCCAGCAGTGATAGGCAGCGCGGCGGGCCCCAGCATTTT. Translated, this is CASSDRQRGGPQHF.